This T cell receptor beta chain derives from a study of Ad26.COV2.S vaccination and SARS-CoV-2 variants. Study at large: Ad26.COV2.S shots went into the muscle once or twice, 56 days apart.

This clone turned up a few times. Some clones are missing from TCRdb's copy, which holds only in-frame ones; the method was immunoSEQ multiplex PCR. The table lists hundreds of thousands of clones, 75% to 90% of them singletons. CDR3 length equals 11 residues. Trimming left V 3 bases short and J 4 bases short, with 3 bases between. CDR1 is SEHNR and CDR2 is FQNEAQ in the germline V gene (reference sequence). Noted treatment: over 15 received Ad26.COV2.S at low or high dose, single or two shots; 5 received placebo; per-sample allocation not given. Sampling happened 63 days after the first vaccine or placebo injection.

The sequences come from peripheral blood, collected in a trial of Ad26.COV2.S vaccine versus placebo. The gene calls are TRBV7-9 and TRBJ1-1; no reliable D call. The sequence derives from a person aged 18-60 years who received the Ad26.COV2.S COVID-19 vaccine or a placebo. The CDR3 loop is CASSLSTEAFF. The CDR3 DNA follows: TGTGCCAGCAGCTTGAGCACTGAAGCTTTCTTT. The variable domain in full, completed from reference TRBV7-9 and TRBJ1-1, reads DTGVSQNPRHKITKRGQNVTFRCDPISEHNRLYWYRQTLGQGPEFLTYFQNEAQLEKSRLLSDRFSAERPKGSFSTLEIQRTEQGDSAMYLCASSLSTEAFFGQGTRLTVV.